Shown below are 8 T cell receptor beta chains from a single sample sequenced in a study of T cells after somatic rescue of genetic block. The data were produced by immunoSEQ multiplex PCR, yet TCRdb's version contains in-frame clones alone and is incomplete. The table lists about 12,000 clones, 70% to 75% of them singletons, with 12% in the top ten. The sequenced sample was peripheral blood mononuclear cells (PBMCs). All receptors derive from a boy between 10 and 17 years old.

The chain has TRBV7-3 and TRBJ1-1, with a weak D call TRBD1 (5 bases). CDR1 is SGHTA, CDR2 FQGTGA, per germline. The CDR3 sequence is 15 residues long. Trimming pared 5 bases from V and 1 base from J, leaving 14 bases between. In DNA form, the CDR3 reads TGTGCCAGCAGCCCGACTACGGGGCCGAACACTGAAGCTTTCTTT. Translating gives CASSPTTGPNTEAFF.

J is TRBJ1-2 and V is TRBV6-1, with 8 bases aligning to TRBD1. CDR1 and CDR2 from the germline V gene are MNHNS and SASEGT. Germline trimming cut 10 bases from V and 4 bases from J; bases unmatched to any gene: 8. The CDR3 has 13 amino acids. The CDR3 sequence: CAIWTGLSYGYTF. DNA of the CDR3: TGTGCCATCTGGACAGGGCTAAGCTATGGCTACACCTTC.

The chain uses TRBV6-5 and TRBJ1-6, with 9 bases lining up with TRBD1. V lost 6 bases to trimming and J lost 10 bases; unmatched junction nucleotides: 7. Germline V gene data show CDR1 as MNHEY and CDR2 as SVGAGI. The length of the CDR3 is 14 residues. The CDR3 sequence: CASSSGTGFSPLHF. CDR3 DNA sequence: TGTGCCAGCAGCTCCGGGACAGGGTTCTCACCCCTCCACTTT.

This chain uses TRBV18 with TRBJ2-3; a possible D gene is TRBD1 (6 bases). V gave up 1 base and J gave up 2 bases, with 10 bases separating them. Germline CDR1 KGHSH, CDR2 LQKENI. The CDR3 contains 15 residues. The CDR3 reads CASSPRRGLTDTQYF. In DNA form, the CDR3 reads TGTGCCAGCTCACCACGCAGGGGCCTCACAGATACGCAGTATTTT.

The CDR3: CASGTSTDIQYF. CDR3 DNA sequence: TGTGCCAGCGGGACTAGTACGGACATTCAGTACTTC. V and J are TRBV7-9 and TRBJ2-4, with 8 bases fitting TRBD2. CDR3 length equals 12 residues. The ends lost 8 bases at V and 8 bases at J; junction bases unmatched: 5. Germline CDR1 is SEHNR and CDR2 is FQNEAQ (reference sequence).

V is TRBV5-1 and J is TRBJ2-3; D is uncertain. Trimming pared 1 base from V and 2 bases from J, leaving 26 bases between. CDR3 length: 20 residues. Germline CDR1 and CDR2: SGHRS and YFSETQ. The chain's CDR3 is CASSLTPLSEVILYTDTQYF. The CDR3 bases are TGCGCCAGCAGCTTGACCCCCCTATCCGAAGTTATTTTGTACACAGATACGCAGTATTTT.

The chain's CDR3 is CASSGQGYGTQYF. CDR3 in DNA: TGTGCCAGCAGTGGACAGGGGTATGGGACCCAGTACTTC. The chain recombines TRBV6-1 with TRBJ2-5, with TRBD1 identical over 8 bases. The CDR3 is made up of 13 amino acids. The V and J ends lost 4 bases and 7 bases, in that order; junction bases with no gene match: 5. Germline V gene lookup returns CDR1 MNHNS and CDR2 SASEGT.

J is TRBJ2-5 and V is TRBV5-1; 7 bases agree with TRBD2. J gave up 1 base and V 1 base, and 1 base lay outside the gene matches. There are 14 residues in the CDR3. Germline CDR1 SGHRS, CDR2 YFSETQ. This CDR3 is CASSLTGGQETQYF. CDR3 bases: TGCGCCAGCAGCTTGACGGGGGGCCAAGAGACCCAGTACTTC.